This T cell receptor beta chain was recovered during a study of graft-versus-host responses after intestinal transplantation (dated by TCRdb to the early 2020s). Background for the entire study: The transplants that recipients got were multivisceral, liver-intestinal, or isolated intestinal. Rather than going through the commercial service, samples from a few later patients were sequenced in-house on an Illumina MiSeq and processed with MiXCR. A cohort of about 25 intestinal transplant recipients, including one retransplant, was enrolled, and a few patients lacking pretransplant specimens were excluded. Donor T cell macrochimerism was defined as a peak of at least 4% donor T cells among recipient peripheral blood mononuclear cells. Every recipient was given anti-thymocyte globulin induction, followed by around three years of maintenance tacrolimus and steroids. Alloreactive clones were identified by sequencing pre-transplant mixed lymphocyte reaction products and comparing these products with unstimulated pre-transplant donor and recipient T cells. After intestinal transplantation, graft-versus-host and host-versus-graft alloreactive T cell clones in the graft, circulation and bone marrow were tracked using bulk TCR-beta CDR3 sequencing. The research as a whole found: Early after transplant, peak levels of circulating GvH clones were found to be associated with declines in HvG clones. In patients with donor T cell macrochimerism, the allografts had high GvH to HvG T cell clonal ratios. The relatively low number and heterogeneity of intestinal transplant patients limited the conclusions. GvH clones turned up in recipient bone marrow, with some appearing earlier in ileal mucosa or blood, a pattern consistent with an intestinal mucosal origin.

Reading the label with the study, this specimen's time point is: cells obtained before transplantation from donor or recipient. In the mixed lymphocyte reactions, approximately 200,000 CFSE-labeled pre-transplant responders were plated with approximately 200,000 irradiated violet-dye-labeled stimulators and cultured for approximately 6 days. After the mixed lymphocyte reaction, proliferating CD3+CD4+CFSE-low and CD3+CD8+CFSE-low responder cells were FACS-sorted on a BD Influx sorter. The protocol used for the library was the immunoSEQ multiplex PCR assay. For most patients, genomic DNA was isolated with the Qiagen DNeasy Blood and Tissue Kit and sent frozen to Adaptive Biotechnologies for TCR sequencing. Adaptive Biotechnologies carried out high-throughput TCR-beta CDR3 sequencing of genomic DNA for most patients. As for how the authors treated the data: Adaptive's ImmunoSEQ software supplied the TCR sequencing data for 15 to 20 patients, while MiXCR and VDJtools were used to process a few other patients. To correct CD4 versus CD8 sorting errors, sequences present in both subsets at a frequency ratio below 5:1 were removed. Because the origin of CDR3 nucleotide sequences shared between donor and recipient could not be assigned, those sequences were removed. Alloreactive clones required at least 2-fold expansion over unstimulated cells and minimum CFSE-low frequency of 0.002% (template counts) or 0.001% (read counts). Clones detected in sequenced pre-transplant spleen, lymph node, or MLR CFSE-low populations of the donor or recipient were defined as mappable. The cumulative frequency of alloreactive clones was calculated as a percentage of all sequences, weighted by copy number. Imported from immuneACCESS, the table was reduced by TCRdb to in-frame sequences with V and J called. These copies leave out some clones; in studies compared against another copy, an unresolved V gene accounts for under half, and the cause of the remainder is not known. The V and J calls and clone size were taken over from that table, and D and trimming were inferred from the DNA. The sample table lists more than 9,500 clones, around 28% of them with a count of one. The ten largest clones add up to approximately 6.2% of the sample.

As concerns this clone: No much larger clonotype is one base removed from it; base qualities were not supplied.

The CDR3 goes from the cysteine to the phenylalanine over 12 residues. The CDR3 DNA has 36 bases and is translated from base 1. V is clipped by 6 bases and J by 8 bases, and the sequence between their germline boundaries is 11 bases long. CDR1 and CDR2 are read off the germline V gene as KGHSH and LQKENI. This sample comprised alloreactive CD8+ T cells from a mixed lymphocyte reaction culture, obtained before intestinal transplant. The sample's cell subset or site label is to be understood as: CFSE-low proliferating T cells sorted from approximately 6-day pre-transplant mixed lymphocyte reaction (GvH or HvG direction). This receptor chain uses TRBV18 and TRBJ2-1; no D gene can be assigned with confidence. The sequence was collected from a human patient who received an intestinal transplant. CDR3 protein: CASSPAVYEQFF. The sequenced DNA: TGTGCCAGCTCCCCTGCGGTCTATGAGCAGTTCTTC.